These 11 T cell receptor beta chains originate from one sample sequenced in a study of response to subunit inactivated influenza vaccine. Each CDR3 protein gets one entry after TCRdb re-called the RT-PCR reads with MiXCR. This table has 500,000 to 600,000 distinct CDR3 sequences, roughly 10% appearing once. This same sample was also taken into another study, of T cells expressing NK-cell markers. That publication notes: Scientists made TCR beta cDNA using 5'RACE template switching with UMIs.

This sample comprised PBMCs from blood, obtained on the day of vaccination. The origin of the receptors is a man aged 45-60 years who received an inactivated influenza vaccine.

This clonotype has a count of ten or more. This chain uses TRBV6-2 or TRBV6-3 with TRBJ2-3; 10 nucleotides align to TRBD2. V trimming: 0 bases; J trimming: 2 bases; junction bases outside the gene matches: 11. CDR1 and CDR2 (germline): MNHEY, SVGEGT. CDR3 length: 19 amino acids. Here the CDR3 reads CASSYSLAASGRVTDTQYF. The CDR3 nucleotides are TGTGCCAGCAGTTACTCCCTAGCCGCCAGCGGGAGGGTCACAGATACGCAGTATTTT.

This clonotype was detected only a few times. The chain's CDR3 is CASSLRLVGSYEQYF. In DNA, the CDR3 is TGTGCCAGCAGCCTCCGACTTGTGGGGTCCTACGAGCAGTACTTC. The chain is built from TRBV3-1 and TRBJ2-7; no clear D gene. Trimming took off 4 bases at V and 1 base at J, with 14 bases between the two ends. CDR1 LGHDT and CDR2 YNNKEL come from the germline V gene (reference sequence). This CDR3 comprises 15 residues.

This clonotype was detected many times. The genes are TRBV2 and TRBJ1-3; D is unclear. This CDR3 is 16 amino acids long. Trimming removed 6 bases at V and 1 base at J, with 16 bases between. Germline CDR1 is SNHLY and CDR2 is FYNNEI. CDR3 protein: CASRMGGVRSGNTIYF. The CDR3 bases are TGTGCCAGCAGGATGGGCGGGGTCCGGTCTGGAAACACCATATATTTT.

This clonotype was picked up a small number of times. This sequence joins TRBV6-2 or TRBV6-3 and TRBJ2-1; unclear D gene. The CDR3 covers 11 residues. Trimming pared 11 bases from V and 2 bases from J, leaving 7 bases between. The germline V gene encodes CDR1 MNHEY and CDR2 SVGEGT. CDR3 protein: CAARAYNEQFF. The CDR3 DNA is TGTGCCGCCCGAGCCTACAATGAGCAGTTCTTC.

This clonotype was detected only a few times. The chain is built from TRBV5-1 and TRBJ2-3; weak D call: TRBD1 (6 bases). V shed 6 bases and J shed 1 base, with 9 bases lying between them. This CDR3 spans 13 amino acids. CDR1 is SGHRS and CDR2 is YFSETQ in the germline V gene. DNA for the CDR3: TGCGCCAGCAAGGCAGGGGGCACAGATACGCAGTATTTT. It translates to CASKAGGTDTQYF.

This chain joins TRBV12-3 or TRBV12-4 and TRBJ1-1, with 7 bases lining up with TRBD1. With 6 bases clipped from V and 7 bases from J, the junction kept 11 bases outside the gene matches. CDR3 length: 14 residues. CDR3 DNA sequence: TGTGCCAGCAGCTTAAACCGGGACAGATATGAAGCTTTCTTT. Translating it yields CASSLNRDRYEAFF.

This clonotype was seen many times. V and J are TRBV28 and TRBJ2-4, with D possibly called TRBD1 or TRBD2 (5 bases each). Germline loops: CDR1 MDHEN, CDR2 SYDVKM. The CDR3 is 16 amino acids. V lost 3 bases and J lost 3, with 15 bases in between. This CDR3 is CASSFEGETRKNIQYF. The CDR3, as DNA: TGTGCCAGCAGTTTTGAAGGGGAGACCCGCAAAAACATTCAGTACTTC.

The CDR3 region has the DNA TGTGCCAGCAGCTTACCGGGGAGAGTCTTCACCGGGGAGCTGTTTTTT. This sequence encodes CASSLPGRVFTGELFF. The gene calls are TRBV7-2 and TRBJ2-2; a possible D gene is TRBD2 (5 bases). This CDR3 is 16 amino acids long. From germline, CDR1 is SGHTA and CDR2 FQGNSA. Trimming took 2 bases from V and 4 from J, leaving 14 bases between them.

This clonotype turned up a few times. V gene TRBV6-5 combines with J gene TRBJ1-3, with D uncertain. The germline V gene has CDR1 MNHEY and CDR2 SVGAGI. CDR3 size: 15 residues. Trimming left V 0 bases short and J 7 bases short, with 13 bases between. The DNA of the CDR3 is TGTGCCAGCAGTTACTCGAGAGGGAGTACTAACACCATATATTTT. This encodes CASSYSRGSTNTIYF.

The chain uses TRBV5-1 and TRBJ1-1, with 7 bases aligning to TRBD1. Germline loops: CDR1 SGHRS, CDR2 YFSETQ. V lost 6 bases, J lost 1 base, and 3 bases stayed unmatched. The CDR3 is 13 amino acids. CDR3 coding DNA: TGCGCCAGCAACAGACAGGGGAACACTGAAGCTTTCTTT. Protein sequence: CASNRQGNTEAFF.

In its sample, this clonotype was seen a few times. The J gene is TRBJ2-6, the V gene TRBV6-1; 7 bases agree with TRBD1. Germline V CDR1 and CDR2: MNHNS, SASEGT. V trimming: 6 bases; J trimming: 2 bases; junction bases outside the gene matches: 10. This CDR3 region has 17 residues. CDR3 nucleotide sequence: TGTGCCAGCAGCGTAAGGACAGGATCGGCTGGGGCCAACGTCCTGACTTTC. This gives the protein CASSVRTGSAGANVLTF.